What follows are 24 T cell receptor beta chains derived from one specimen sequenced in a study of STAT5B mutations in CD4+ large granular lymphocyte leukemia. The assay was immunoSEQ multiplex PCR, and TCRdb's table has in-frame clones only and misses some. The profile shows around 30,000 clones, more than 65% of them singletons. The sample consisted of CD4+ T cells from blood buffy coats. These receptor sequences come from a human donor in good health.

This sequence joins TRBV30 and TRBJ1-1; D not certain. Trimming left V 2 bases short and J 7 bases short, with 5 bases between. This CDR3 spans 10 amino acids. From germline, CDR1 is GTSNPN and CDR2 SVGIG (reference sequence). The CDR3: CAWSRGEAFF. CDR3 in DNA: TGTGCCTGGAGTCGGGGTGAAGCTTTCTTT.

The rearrangement joins TRBV2 to TRBJ2-1; 14 bases line up with TRBD2. Germline V gene sequence: CDR1 SNHLY, CDR2 FYNNEI. The trim removed 1 base at V and 10 bases at J, leaving 6 bases unmatched. The length of the CDR3 is 16 residues. CDR3 residues: CASSEGGLAGAREQFF. CDR3 in DNA: TGTGCCAGCAGTGAAGGGGGACTAGCGGGGGCTCGGGAGCAGTTCTTC.

The J gene is TRBJ2-7, the V gene TRBV19; the D is unclear. V was clipped by 3 bases and J by 2 bases, with 11 bases between them. This CDR3 comprises 14 residues. Per germline, CDR1 LNHDA and CDR2 SQIVND (reference sequence). The CDR3 region is CASSIRASTYEQYF. CDR3 bases: TGTGCCAGTAGTATCAGAGCTAGTACCTACGAGCAGTACTTC.

This rearrangement joins TRBV27 to TRBJ2-7, with 7 bases matching TRBD2. The junction had 8 bases not matched to a gene; V was cut back by 6 bases and J by 3 bases. The CDR3 is made up of 14 amino acids. Germline assignment: CDR1 MNHEY and CDR2 SMNVEV (reference sequence). The CDR3 coding sequence is TGTGCCAGCAGACCGAGACGCGGGGGCTACGAGCAGTACTTC. The encoded protein is CASRPRRGGYEQYF.

The chain recombines TRBV6-6 with TRBJ1-1; a weak D match, TRBD1 (6 bases). The germline gives CDR1 MNHNY, CDR2 SVGAGI (reference sequence). V was trimmed by 10 bases and J by 1 base, leaving 10 bases between them. The CDR3 consists of 12 residues. DNA of the CDR3: TGTGCCACAGGGGAAGGGAACACTGAAGCTTTCTTT. It is translated as CATGEGNTEAFF.

This chain links TRBV19 with TRBJ1-1, with D maybe TRBD1 (5 bases). Trimming took off 6 bases at V and 5 bases at J, with 13 bases between the two ends. The germline CDR1 and CDR2 sequences are LNHDA and SQIVND (reference sequence). This CDR3 is built from 13 residues. The CDR3 region is CASSLTGSTEAFF. The CDR3 DNA follows: TGTGCCAGTAGCCTTACAGGTTCGACTGAAGCTTTCTTT.

This clone appeared a single time. The chain combines TRBV19 with TRBJ2-3; 10 bases fit TRBD2. The CDR3 sequence is 15 residues long. Germline CDR1 LNHDA, CDR2 SQIVND (reference sequence). Trimming removed 4 bases from V and 1 base from J; junction bases left unmatched: 2. CDR3 DNA sequence: TGTGCCAGTAGTACCCTAGCGGGGGGCACAGATACGCAGTATTTT. This sequence encodes CASSTLAGGTDTQYF.

The rearrangement uses TRBV7-8 and TRBJ2-7, with D hard to call. This CDR3 contains 12 residues. The V gene lost 5 bases and the J gene lost 1 base, with 6 bases spanning the gap. Germline V gene sequence: CDR1 SGHVS, CDR2 FQNEAQ. CDR3 sequence reads: CASSRTSYEQYF. CDR3 nucleotides: TGTGCCAGCAGCCGGACGTCCTACGAGCAGTACTTC.

The J gene is TRBJ2-7, the V gene TRBV11-2; TRBD2 agrees at 8 bases. The CDR3 is 17 amino acids. Unmatched junction bases numbered 9, after V lost 0 bases and J lost 2 bases. Germline V lookup: CDR1 SGHAT, CDR2 FQNNGV. The CDR3 DNA follows: TGTGCCAGCAGCTTAGATGTGGCGGGAGGAGACCCCTACGAGCAGTACTTC. This encodes CASSLDVAGGDPYEQYF.

J is TRBJ1-1 and V is TRBV6-5, with D possibly matching TRBD1 (5 bases). Trimming took off 6 bases at V and 3 bases at J, with 14 bases between the two ends. The V gene's germline CDR1 is MNHEY and CDR2 SVGAGI. The CDR3 contains 14 residues. The CDR3 bases are TGTGCCAGCAGGGGTAGGGGCAGGGACACTGAAGCTTTCTTT. This gives the protein CASRGRGRDTEAFF.

The rearrangement links TRBV27 to TRBJ2-1, with 8 bases aligning to TRBD2. The germline V gene has CDR1 MNHEY and CDR2 SMNVEV (reference sequence). Trimming took 4 bases from V and 4 from J; bases not matched to a gene: 9. This CDR3 contains 16 residues. Here the CDR3 DNA reads TGTGCCAGCAGTTCTATTGGCGCGGGAGGTTACAATGAGCAGTTCTTC. Protein sequence: CASSSIGAGGYNEQFF.

This clone appeared a single time. The chain combines TRBV12-5 with TRBJ2-7; 9 bases are a match to TRBD1. V was clipped by 1 base and J by 3 bases; unmatched bases: 4. The germline V gene has CDR1 LGHNT and CDR2 FRNRAP. The CDR3 contains 15 residues. The CDR3 here is CASGLDRDRDYEQYF. In nucleotides, the CDR3 is TGTGCTAGTGGTTTGGACCGGGACAGGGACTACGAGCAGTACTTC.

The V call is TRBV6-1, the J call TRBJ1-5; D not resolved. CDR1 MNHNS and CDR2 SASEGT come from the germline V gene. Trimming left V 7 bases short and J 5 bases short, with 18 bases between. The CDR3 contains 15 residues. The CDR3 sequence: CASTGSRPDYQPQHF. The CDR3 DNA sequence: TGTGCCAGCACCGGCAGTCGGCCAGATTATCAGCCCCAGCATTTT.

This clone was recorded once. V is TRBV21-1 and J is TRBJ1-1. TRBV21-1 is annotated as a pseudogene. The CDR3 is 16 residues long. The chain's CDR3 is CASSNSGRALNTEAFF. The CDR3, as DNA: TGTGCCAGCAGCAATTCGGGAAGGGCTTTGAACACTGAAGCTTTCTTT.

The chain recombines TRBV6-1 with TRBJ2-7, with 7 bases lining up with TRBD2. V trimming: 8 bases; J trimming: 0 bases; junction bases outside the gene matches: 7. The CDR3 runs to 14 residues. CDR1 and CDR2 from the germline V gene are MNHNS and SASEGT. CDR3 nucleotide sequence: TGTGCCAGCTCGACTAGCCAACTCTCCTACGAGCAGTACTTC. The encoded protein is CASSTSQLSYEQYF.

The chain recombines TRBV29-1 with TRBJ1-1; D is uncertain. The CDR3 loop spans 12 amino acids. Germline V gene data show CDR1 as SQVTM and CDR2 as ANQGSEA. V shed 7 bases and J shed 0 bases, with 9 bases lying between them. The CDR3 coding sequence is TGCAGCGGGGGTGCCATGAACACTGAAGCTTTCTTT. Translating gives CSGGAMNTEAFF.

This chain links TRBV19 with TRBJ1-2, with D perhaps TRBD1 (5 bases). The CDR3 length is 15 residues. Germline values: CDR1 LNHDA, CDR2 SQIVND (reference sequence). Trimming cost V 7 bases and J 1 base, with 16 bases left between them. The CDR3 sequence is CASTPGPINNYGYTF. DNA for the CDR3: TGTGCCAGTACCCCGGGACCGATTAATAACTATGGCTACACCTTC.

The genes are TRBV18 and TRBJ1-3; possible D gene TRBD1, 5 bases. CDR3 size: 16 residues. V dropped 3 bases and J dropped 4 bases, with 16 bases sitting between them. Germline loops: CDR1 KGHSH, CDR2 LQKENI. DNA of the CDR3: TGTGCCAGCTCACCGAGGGGATCAGGTCCCGGAAACACCATATATTTT. Translation: CASSPRGSGPGNTIYF.

V is TRBV4-2 and J is TRBJ2-3; D could derive from TRBD1 or TRBD2 (5 bases each). The CDR3 is made up of 15 amino acids. V was cut by 0 bases and J by 0 bases, with 7 bases left in between. Per germline, CDR1 LGHNA and CDR2 YNFKEQ. CDR3 residues: CASSQERDSTDTQYF. CDR3 in DNA: TGTGCCAGCAGCCAAGAACGGGACAGCACAGATACGCAGTATTTT.

V is TRBV29-1 and J is TRBJ2-7, with 8 positions matching TRBD1. CDR1 is SQVTM and CDR2 is ANQGSEA in the germline V gene. CDR3 length: 13 amino acids. J was trimmed by 6 bases and V by 4 bases; bases with no gene match: 8. CDR3: CSVGGRGLGEQYF. The CDR3 nucleotides are TGCAGCGTTGGCGGCAGGGGGCTTGGCGAGCAGTACTTC.

The rearrangement uses TRBV7-9 and TRBJ2-3; the match to TRBD1 covers 10 bases. The CDR3 has 18 residues. The V gene end was trimmed by 4 bases and the J gene end by 3 bases; junction bases not matched to a gene: 13. CDR1 is SEHNR and CDR2 is FQNEAQ in the germline V gene (reference sequence). The CDR3 loop is CASSSRYPTGGMTDTQYF. CDR3 nucleotides: TGTGCCAGCAGCTCACGATACCCGACAGGGGGCATGACAGATACGCAGTATTTT.

This clone was picked up a small number of times. This chain uses TRBV7-8 with TRBJ1-1; D is uncertain. This CDR3 is built from 13 residues. Trimming pared 2 bases from V and 1 base from J, leaving 5 bases between. The germline V gene has CDR1 SGHVS and CDR2 FQNEAQ. The CDR3, as DNA: TGTGCCAGCAGCTTACAGGAGAACACTGAAGCTTTCTTT. It specifies CASSLQENTEAFF.

The V and J genes are TRBV7-6 and TRBJ2-7; D ambiguous. V lost 1 base and J 0 bases, leaving 7 bases between the germline ends. The germline gives CDR1 SGHVS, CDR2 FNYEAQ. CDR3 length: 14 amino acids. The chain's CDR3 is CASSLGTLSYEQYF. The CDR3 DNA follows: TGTGCCAGCAGCTTAGGCACCCTCTCCTACGAGCAGTACTTC. Together with reference TRBV7-6 and TRBJ2-7, the CDR3 gives the full variable domain: GAGVSQSPRYKVTKRGQDVALRCDPISGHVSLYWYRQALGQGPEFLTYFNYEAQQDKSGLPNDRFSAERPEGSISTLTIQRTEQRDSAMYRCASSLGTLSYEQYFGPGTRLTVT.

The chain has TRBV11-1 and TRBJ1-2; 7 bases are a match to TRBD1. The germline V gene encodes CDR1 SGHAT and CDR2 FQDESV (reference sequence). The CDR3 consists of 13 residues. V was pared by 2 bases and J by 6 bases, with 3 bases of the junction left unmatched. The CDR3 reads CASSLSTGNGYTF. CDR3 coding DNA: TGTGCCAGCAGCTTATCGACAGGGAATGGCTACACCTTC.